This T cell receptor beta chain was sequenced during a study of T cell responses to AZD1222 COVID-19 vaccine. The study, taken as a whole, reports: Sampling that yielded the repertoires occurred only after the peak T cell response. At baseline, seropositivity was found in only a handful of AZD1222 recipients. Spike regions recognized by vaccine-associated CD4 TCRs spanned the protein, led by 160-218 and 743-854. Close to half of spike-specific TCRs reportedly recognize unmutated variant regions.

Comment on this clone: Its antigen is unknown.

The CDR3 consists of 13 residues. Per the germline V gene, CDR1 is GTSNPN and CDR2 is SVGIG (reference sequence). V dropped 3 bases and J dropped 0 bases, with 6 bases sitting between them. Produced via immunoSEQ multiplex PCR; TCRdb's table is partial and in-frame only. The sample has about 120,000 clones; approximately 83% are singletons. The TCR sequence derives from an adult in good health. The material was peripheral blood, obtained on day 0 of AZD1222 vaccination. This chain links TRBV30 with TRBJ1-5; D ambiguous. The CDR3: CAWRAASNQPQHF. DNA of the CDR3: TGTGCCTGGAGGGCAGCTAGCAATCAGCCCCAGCATTTT.